This TCR beta chain derives from a study of cytomegalovirus exposure and HLA in healthy donors. As for the study in general: From donors who were HLA-typed, an early data release held approximately 91 million unique TCRs. Study-wide findings and caveats: An analysis done earlier found most TCR beta V segments productive about 87% or about 30% of the time. Rare TCR sequences predominated, though certain public TCRs were found in many donors.

Whereas donors were nominally healthy upon sampling, unrecorded immune exposures were probable. This CDR3 has 14 amino acids. V lost 0 bases to trimming and J lost 6 bases, with 12 bases between them. From germline, CDR1 is MGHRA and CDR2 YSYEKL. The PCR contained 60 Vbeta and 13 Jbeta primers. TCRdb's table, derived via immunoSEQ multiplex PCR, lists solely in-frame clones and lacks some. This repertoire shows 110,000 or so clones, 77% found once; its top ten account for approximately 5.5%. On this clone itself: Its matching antigen is unknown.

The sequencing input was PBMCs. This receptor was obtained from a man in his late teens or twenties in good health and CMV-seropositive. The chain has TRBV4-1 and TRBJ2-7, with D perhaps matching TRBD1 (6 bases). This CDR3 reads CASSQDHTGSEQYF. DNA for the CDR3: TGCGCCAGCAGCCAAGATCACACAGGGAGCGAGCAGTACTTC.